A single T cell receptor beta chain is shown here with its context. In each sample, at least 7 million PBMCs were isolated. Trimming stripped 5 bases from V and 2 bases from J, with 15 bases between. CDR3 length: 15 residues. CDR1 and CDR2 (germline): SGHRS, YFSETQ. These data originate in a study of blood T cells in healthy people across ages. Primed by a sample-barcoded 5' primer and a J-beta primer mix, a second PCR proceeded for about 7 to 11 cycles. Each of the cDNA molecules was tagged by a template-switch adaptor with 12 random nucleotides. TCRdb re-called the 5' RACE reads with MiXCR, one entry per CDR3 protein. The table includes around 320,000 distinct CDR3 sequences, 25% to 30% detected once.

This chain joins TRBV5-1 and TRBJ2-3; no reliable D call. The TCR comes from a woman in her sixties or seventies in good health. The source material was blood. The CDR3 nucleotides read TGCGCCAGCAGAGATACGAAAGTCCCCACAGATACGCAGTATTTT. Its protein is CASRDTKVPTDTQYF.